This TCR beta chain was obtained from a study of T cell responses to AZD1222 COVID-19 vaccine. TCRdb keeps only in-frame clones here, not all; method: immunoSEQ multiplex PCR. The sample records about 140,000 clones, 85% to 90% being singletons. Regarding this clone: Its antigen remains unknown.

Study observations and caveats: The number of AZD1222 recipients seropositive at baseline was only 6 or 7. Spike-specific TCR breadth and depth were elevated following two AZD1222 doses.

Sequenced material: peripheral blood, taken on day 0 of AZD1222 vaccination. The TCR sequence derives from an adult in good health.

CDR3 sequence reads: CASRTGGSGSSYNEQFF. The CDR3 DNA reads TGTGCCAGCAGAACCGGGGGGTCCGGGAGCTCCTACAATGAGCAGTTCTTC. The chain joins TRBV7-8 to TRBJ2-1, with TRBD2 matching 7 bases. CDR1 and CDR2 (germline): SGHVS, FQNEAQ. This CDR3 comprises 17 residues. J was trimmed by 0 bases and V by 6 bases; bases with no gene match: 11.